A single sample gave rise to the 6 T cell receptor beta chains below, sequenced in a study of STAT5B mutations in CD4+ large granular lymphocyte leukemia. Assay used: immunoSEQ multiplex PCR; TCRdb lists only in-frame clones, some missing. The sample consists of 32,000 or so clones, approximately 79% of them appearing once. The specimen was CD4+ T cells from blood buffy coats. These receptors were collected from a human donor in good health.

The V gene is TRBV2, the J gene TRBJ2-7, with D tentatively TRBD1 or TRBD2 (5 bases each). CDR3 length: 14 residues. V was clipped by 7 bases and J by 3 bases, with 16 bases between them. Germline V lookup: CDR1 SNHLY, CDR2 FYNNEI. The CDR3: CASKGEGLIYEQYF. DNA for the CDR3: TGTGCCAGCAAGGGCGAGGGGCTGATCTACGAGCAGTACTTC.

The rearrangement joins TRBV19 to TRBJ1-2; D unresolved. Germline V gene sequence: CDR1 LNHDA, CDR2 SQIVND (reference sequence). The CDR3 has 12 amino acids. Trimming removed 10 bases at V and 0 bases at J, with 9 bases between. The CDR3 DNA reads TGTGCCACCAAACATTCTAACTATGGCTACACCTTC. Its protein product is CATKHSNYGYTF.

This clone was detected a few times. V and J are TRBV27 and TRBJ1-2; TRBD1 matches at 8 bases. This CDR3 has 13 residues. The ends lost 5 bases at V and 7 bases at J; junction bases unmatched: 6. Germline V gene data show CDR1 as MNHEY and CDR2 as SMNVEV (reference sequence). The CDR3 nucleotides are TGTGCCAGCAGTCCAGACAGGGGACTTGGCTACACCTTC. It codes for CASSPDRGLGYTF.

The V gene is TRBV6-4, the J gene TRBJ1-2; 7 bases are shared with TRBD1. Unmatched junction bases numbered 5, after V lost 7 bases and J lost 6 bases. Per the germline V gene, CDR1 is MRHNA and CDR2 is SNTAGT. The CDR3 extends over 12 amino acids. The CDR3 protein is CASKGQVDGYTF. CDR3 in DNA: TGTGCCAGCAAAGGACAGGTGGATGGCTACACCTTC.

The chain has TRBV7-9 and TRBJ2-5; either TRBD1 or TRBD2 may fit D (8 bases each). CDR3 length: 15 amino acids. Trimming removed 5 bases at V and 5 bases at J, with 18 bases between. Germline lookup yields CDR1 SEHNR and CDR2 FQNEAQ (reference sequence). In DNA, the CDR3 is TGTGCCAGCAGCCGAGGACAGGGCGGGGGGGAGACCCAGTACTTC. This sequence encodes CASSRGQGGGETQYF.

The chain carries TRBV4-1 and TRBJ2-3; TRBD1 might be the D (6 bases). V lost 1 base, J lost 5 bases, and 10 bases lay in between. The CDR3 has 14 residues. The germline CDR1 and CDR2 sequences are MGHRA and YSYEKL. The CDR3 nucleotides are TGCGCCAGCAGCCAAGCCAGGGGTGGAGATACGCAGTATTTT. Translating gives CASSQARGGDTQYF.